These 17 T cell receptor beta chains originate from one sample sequenced in a study of cytomegalovirus exposure and HLA in healthy donors. Primers included in the PCR were 60 Vbeta and 13 Jbeta primers. Using immunoSEQ multiplex PCR, the repertoire was profiled, and TCRdb retains in-frame clones only, with some absent. The repertoire holds about 150,000 clones, with under 80% as singletons. Sequenced input: PBMCs. All receptors come from a man aged 25 to 40 in good health and CMV-seronegative.

This chain links TRBV7-9 with TRBJ1-4; 11 positions agree with TRBD1. V trimming: 5 bases; J trimming: 2 bases; junction bases outside the gene matches: 4. Germline V gene data show CDR1 as SEHNR and CDR2 as FQNEAQ (reference sequence). This CDR3 has 16 residues. CDR3 coding DNA: TGTGCCAGCAGCGTAGGACAGGGGGCCACTAATGAAAAACTGTTTTTT. This sequence encodes CASSVGQGATNEKLFF.

CDR3 sequence reads: CAISDAETDTQYF. The CDR3 coding sequence is TGTGCCATCAGTGACGCCGAGACAGATACGCAGTATTTT. The V gene is TRBV10-3, the J gene TRBJ2-3; D not resolved. The V end was cut by 3 bases, the J end by 3 bases, with 7 bases between. Germline lookup yields CDR1 ENHRY and CDR2 SYGVKD. The CDR3 extends over 13 amino acids.

The chain employs TRBV20-1 and TRBJ2-7; weak D call: TRBD2 (6 bases). This CDR3 is 11 amino acids long. The germline V and J ends were trimmed by 2 bases and 4 bases, with 6 bases remaining between them. Germline V lookup: CDR1 DFQATT, CDR2 SNEGSKA (reference sequence). CDR3 nucleotide sequence: TGCAGTGCTAGAAGCGGGTACGAGCAGTACTTC. It encodes CSARSGYEQYF.

This chain uses TRBV5-1 with TRBJ2-1; D remains ambiguous. The germline V and J ends were trimmed by 2 bases and 4 bases, with 7 bases remaining between them. The CDR3 is 13 amino acids. Germline V lookup: CDR1 SGHRS, CDR2 YFSETQ. The CDR3 DNA is TGCGCCAGCAGCTTAAACGGTTACAATGAGCAGTTCTTC. It yields the protein CASSLNGYNEQFF.

This clone was detected only a few times. V gene TRBV15 combines with J gene TRBJ2-6; 10 bases align to TRBD1. Germline V CDR1 and CDR2: LNHNV, YYDKDF (reference sequence). The length of the CDR3 is 17 residues. The V and J ends lost 6 bases and 3 bases, in that order; junction bases with no gene match: 8. CDR3: CATRGRTGGIGANVLTF. The CDR3 nucleotides are TGTGCCACCAGGGGCAGGACAGGGGGAATTGGGGCCAACGTCCTGACTTTC.

The chain carries TRBV6-1 and TRBJ1-6, with unresolved D. The ends were cut back, 2 bases at V and 2 bases at J, with 10 bases in the middle. Germline V gene lookup returns CDR1 MNHNS and CDR2 SASEGT. This CDR3 has 16 amino acids. CDR3 nucleotide sequence: TGTGCCAGCAGTGAATCTCCCAGGACCTATAATTCACCCCTCCACTTT. It encodes CASSESPRTYNSPLHF.

This clone was observed once. The V gene is TRBV29-1, the J gene TRBJ1-1; 7 bases align to TRBD1. Trimming removed 7 bases from V and 0 bases from J; junction bases left unmatched: 5. Germline CDR1 is SQVTM and CDR2 is ANQGSEA. The CDR3 extends over 13 amino acids. The CDR3 protein is CSASTGMNTEAFF. The CDR3, as DNA: TGCAGCGCTTCGACAGGGATGAACACTGAAGCTTTCTTT.

The chain links TRBV5-5 to TRBJ2-1, with 12 positions matching TRBD1. The germline gives CDR1 SGHKS, CDR2 YYEKEE (reference sequence). CDR3 length equals 15 residues. The V and J ends lost 3 bases and 6 bases, in that order; junction bases with no gene match: 4. In DNA form, the CDR3 reads TGTGCCAGCAGCTCCGGGGACAGGGGGCTCAATGAGCAGTTCTTC. Its translation is CASSSGDRGLNEQFF.

V usage is TRBV2 and J usage is TRBJ1-6, with D maybe TRBD1 (6 bases). This CDR3 is built from 15 residues. Trimming left V 9 bases short and J 3 bases short, with 15 bases between. Germline V CDR1 and CDR2: SNHLY, FYNNEI. CDR3 amino acids: CASKIQGNYNSPLHF. The CDR3 DNA reads as TGTGCCAGTAAGATACAGGGAAACTATAATTCACCCCTCCACTTT.

The chain couples TRBV7-9 to TRBJ2-5; 7 positions match TRBD1. Trimming took 1 base from V and 0 from J; bases not matched to a gene: 2. Germline CDR1 and CDR2: SEHNR and FQNEAQ (reference sequence). CDR3 size: 15 residues. The CDR3: CASSLGTGHQETQYF. The CDR3 nucleotides read TGTGCCAGCAGCTTAGGGACAGGTCACCAAGAGACCCAGTACTTC.

The chain has TRBV7-2 and TRBJ2-7; D call uncertain. Germline V gene sequence: CDR1 SGHTA, CDR2 FQGNSA. The ends were cut back, 4 bases at V and 8 bases at J, with 18 bases in the middle. This CDR3 spans 14 amino acids. CDR3 nucleotides: TGTGCCAGCAGCTCAGCTGGGCATACCACTCAGCAGTACTTC. Translated: CASSSAGHTTQQYF.

The V call is TRBV27, the J call TRBJ2-2; D is possibly TRBD1 (6 bases). Trimming cost V 0 bases and J 1 base, with 12 bases left between them. The CDR3 sequence is 17 residues long. Germline CDR1 and CDR2: MNHEY and SMNVEV (reference sequence). The CDR3: CASSLSLQGLNTGELFF. CDR3 bases: TGTGCCAGCAGTTTATCGTTGCAGGGGTTGAACACCGGGGAGCTGTTTTTT.

About this clone: A junction boundary mismatches the germline segment, possibly from a read error. This rearrangement joins TRBV4-3 to TRBJ1-2; 8 bases map to TRBD1. CDR3 size: 13 residues. The germline CDR1 and CDR2 sequences are LGHNA and YSLEER. DNA for the CDR3: TGCGCCAGCAGCCAGACAGGGGATTATGGCTACCCCTTC. Translated: CASSQTGDYGYPF.

The chain couples TRBV29-1 to TRBJ2-5, with D perhaps matching TRBD1 (5 bases). CDR3 length equals 13 residues. CDR1 is SQVTM, CDR2 ANQGSEA, per germline. Deletions cut 1 base from V and 3 bases from J, with 9 bases between. The chain's CDR3 is CSVEGGSKETQYF. CDR3 sequence (DNA): TGCAGCGTTGAAGGGGGCAGCAAAGAGACCCAGTACTTC.

The chain uses TRBV19 and TRBJ2-3; 7 bases are shared with TRBD2. In germline, CDR1 is LNHDA, CDR2 SQIVND (reference sequence). The CDR3 covers 15 residues. J gave up 3 bases and V 3 bases, and 6 bases lay outside the gene matches. CDR3 sequence (DNA): TGTGCCAGTAGTATCCTAGCGGTGACAACAGATACGCAGTATTTT. It yields the protein CASSILAVTTDTQYF.

The rearrangement joins TRBV9 to TRBJ2-1, with D possibly being TRBD2 (7 bases). The germline V and J ends were trimmed by 0 bases and 13 bases, with 23 bases remaining between them. There are 16 residues in the CDR3. Germline loops: CDR1 SGDLS, CDR2 YYNGEE. CDR3 sequence reads: CASSVAPPGGQGAQFF. The DNA of the CDR3 is TGTGCCAGCAGCGTAGCCCCTCCGGGGGGACAAGGTGCTCAGTTCTTC. The complete variable domain, with remaining parts taken from reference TRBV9 and TRBJ2-1, reads DSGVTQTPKHLITATGQRVTLRCSPRSGDLSVYWYQQSLDQGLQFLIQYYNGEERAKGNILERFSAQQFPDLHSELNLSSLELGDSALYFCASSVAPPGGQGAQFFGPGTRLTVL.

This clone was detected once. The chain joins TRBV9 to TRBJ1-2; possibly TRBD1 for D (6 bases). Trimming took off 3 bases at V and 4 bases at J, with 16 bases between the two ends. CDR3 size: 15 residues. The germline gives CDR1 SGDLS, CDR2 YYNGEE. CDR3 protein: CASSENTGSGYGYTF. The CDR3 DNA follows: TGTGCCAGCAGCGAGAATACAGGGAGCGGCTATGGCTACACCTTC. Variable domain in full (rest from reference TRBV9 and TRBJ1-2): DSGVTQTPKHLITATGQRVTLRCSPRSGDLSVYWYQQSLDQGLQFLIQYYNGEERAKGNILERFSAQQFPDLHSELNLSSLELGDSALYFCASSENTGSGYGYTFGSGTRLTVV.